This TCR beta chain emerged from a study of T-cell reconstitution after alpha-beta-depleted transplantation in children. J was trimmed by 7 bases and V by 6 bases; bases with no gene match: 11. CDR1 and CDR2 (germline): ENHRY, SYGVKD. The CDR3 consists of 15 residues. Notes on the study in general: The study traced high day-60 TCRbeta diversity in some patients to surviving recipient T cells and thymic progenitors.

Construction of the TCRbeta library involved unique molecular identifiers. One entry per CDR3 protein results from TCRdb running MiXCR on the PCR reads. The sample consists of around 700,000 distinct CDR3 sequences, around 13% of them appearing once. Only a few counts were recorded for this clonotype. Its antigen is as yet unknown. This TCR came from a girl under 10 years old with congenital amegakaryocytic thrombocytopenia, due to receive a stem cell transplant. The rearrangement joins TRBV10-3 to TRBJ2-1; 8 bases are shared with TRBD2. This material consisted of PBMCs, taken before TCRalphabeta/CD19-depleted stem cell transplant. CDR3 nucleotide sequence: TGTGCCATCAGGATGGGGAGCGGGAGAGGAAATGAGCAGTTCTTC. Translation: CAIRMGSGRGNEQFF.